A single sample gave rise to the 20 T cell receptor beta chains below, sequenced in a study of T cell clonality in common variable immunodeficiency. Produced via immunoSEQ multiplex PCR; TCRdb's table is partial and in-frame only. The sample includes approximately 81,000 clones, none of them occurring once. The sample taken for sequencing was peripheral blood mononuclear cells. Receptors were obtained from a person between 18 and 75 years old in good health.

In its sample, this clone was seen many times. Read data end 3 residues before the CDR3 end; the end is taken from the germline J gene. This rearrangement joins TRBV19 to TRBJ2-7; TRBD2 agrees at 13 bases. The germline V gene has CDR1 LNHDA and CDR2 SQIVND (reference sequence). This CDR3 has 17 residues. V shed 6 bases, J shed 6 bases, and the junction held 14 bases outside the gene matches. The CDR3: CASSIIGLAGVGGEQYF. The covered CDR3 bases are TGTGCCAGTAGCATTATCGGACTAGCGGGAGTGGGCGGCGAG.

This clone was found many times. The CDR3 goes on 3 residues after the read ends, and that part is filled in from the germline J gene. V is TRBV7-2 and J is TRBJ1-4, with D tentatively TRBD1 (6 bases). The CDR3 totals 15 residues. V gave up 6 bases and J gave up 0 bases, with 11 bases separating them. In germline, CDR1 is SGHTA, CDR2 FQGNSA. The CDR3 reads CASSYTGTTNEKLFF. CDR3 DNA (partial): TGTGCCAGCAGTTACACAGGGACAACTAATGAAAAA.

Many counts were recorded for this clone. The read ends 3 residues early relative to the CDR3; the germline J gene fills the gap. The V gene is TRBV7-9, the J gene TRBJ2-1, with 12 bases matching TRBD1. The CDR3 covers 14 residues. Trimming cost V 4 bases and J 9 bases; bases outside gene matches: 4. Germline assignment: CDR1 SEHNR and CDR2 FQNEAQ (reference sequence). CDR3 sequence: CASSWDRGPGEQFF. CDR3 DNA (partial): TGTGCCAGCAGCTGGGACAGGGGGCCTGGTGAG.

This clone was seen ten or more times. The DNA read from the CDR3 is TGTGCCAGCAGGGGACAGGGGGTAAACGAG. This translates into CASRGQGVNE. The entire CDR3 reads CASRGQGVNEQYF. The chain recombines TRBV7-2 with TRBJ2-7; TRBD1 aligns across 11 bases. The CDR3 end lies 3 residues beyond the end of the read and is filled in from the germline J gene. Trimming cost V 6 bases and J 5 bases; bases outside gene matches: 3. Germline loops: CDR1 SGHTA, CDR2 FQGNSA. The CDR3 is 13 residues long.

This clone was detected many times. CDR3 DNA (partial): TGTGCCAGCAGTGATGACAGGGAGGTCAGCCGGGGCCCCCCC. It specifies CASSDDREVSRGPP. In full, the CDR3 is CASSDDREVSRGPPQHF. The rearrangement joins TRBV9 to TRBJ1-5, with 7 positions matching TRBD1. The observed sequence ends 3 residues before the CDR3 terminus, with the missing tail filled in from the germline J gene. Germline CDR1 and CDR2: SGDLS and YYNGEE. The CDR3 runs 17 residues. Together with reference TRBV9 and TRBJ1-5, the CDR3 gives the full variable domain: DSGVTQTPKHLITATGQRVTLRCSPRSGDLSVYWYQQSLDQGLQFLIQYYNGEERAKGNILERFSAQQFPDLHSELNLSSLELGDSALYFCASSDDREVSRGPPQHFGDGTRLSIL.

This clone was recorded many times. The CDR3 end falls 3 residues outside the read, so it is completed with the germline J gene. V usage is TRBV20-1 and J usage is TRBJ1-5, with 9 bases that match TRBD1. The CDR3 totals 14 residues. Germline V gives CDR1 DFQATT, CDR2 SNEGSKA (reference sequence). Trimming removed 3 bases from V and 5 bases from J; junction bases left unmatched: 5. The CDR3 region is CSASRGQGDQPQHF. The sequenced CDR3 bases are TGCAGTGCTAGCCGGGGACAGGGCGATCAGCCC.

This clone was detected ten times or more. The read stops 3 residues short of the end of the CDR3; the missing end is completed from the germline J gene. This chain joins TRBV10-3 and TRBJ1-3; D not resolved. Germline CDR1 ENHRY, CDR2 SYGVKD. The CDR3 runs 15 residues. Trimming left V 4 bases short and J 0 bases short, with 10 bases between. The CDR3 reads CAISVTEASGNTIYF. The CDR3 DNA, read in part, is TGTGCCATCAGTGTAACAGAGGCCTCTGGAAACACC.

The table lists this clone with many counts. The read finishes 3 residues shy of the CDR3 end, and the germline J gene is used to complete it. The chain uses TRBV29-1 and TRBJ2-1; weak D call: TRBD2 (5 bases). Looked up from germline, CDR1 is SQVTM and CDR2 is ANQGSEA. This CDR3 is 15 amino acids long. Trimming stripped 6 bases from V and 8 bases from J, with 23 bases between. The sequenced part of the CDR3 DNA is TGCAGCGTCCTCCAACAAAATCGGGGTTTCGATGAG. Its translation is CSVLQQNRGFDE. In full, the CDR3 reads CSVLQQNRGFDEQFF.

This clone was seen ten or more times. Sequencing ends 3 residues short of the CDR3 end; the germline J gene provides the rest. The V call is TRBV29-1, the J call TRBJ1-5; no clear D gene. The length of the CDR3 is 13 residues. The V end lost 5 bases, the J end lost 6 bases, and 14 bases lay between the germline ends. Germline V gene lookup returns CDR1 SQVTM and CDR2 ANQGSEA. CDR3 region: CSVRQGSSQPQHF. The sequenced CDR3 bases are TGCAGCGTTAGGCAAGGGTCAAGTCAGCCC. The full variable domain, its missing parts supplied by reference TRBV29-1 and TRBJ1-5, is SAVISQKPSRDICQRGTSLTIQCQVDSQVTMMFWYRQQPGQSLTLIATANQGSEATYESGFVIDKFPISRPNLTFSTLTVSNMSPEDSSIYLCSVRQGSSQPQHFGDGTRLSIL.

This clone was recorded many times. The CDR3 goes on 3 residues after the read ends, and that part is filled in from the germline J gene. The chain combines TRBV18 with TRBJ2-2, with 7 bases aligning to TRBD2. CDR1 and CDR2 (germline): KGHSH, LQKENI. CDR3 length: 14 residues. V trimming: 6 bases; J trimming: 0 bases; junction bases outside the gene matches: 1. This chain's CDR3 is CASSGLANTGELFF. CDR3 bases read: TGTGCCAGCTCTGGACTAGCGAACACCGGGGAG.

This clone was counted ten times or more. The CDR3 goes on 3 residues after the read ends, and that part is filled in from the germline J gene. The V and J genes are TRBV6-2 or TRBV6-3 and TRBJ2-7; 12 bases are shared with TRBD2. The CDR3 has 13 residues. Germline V CDR1 and CDR2: MNHEY, SVGEGT. Trimming cost V 8 bases and J 6 bases; bases outside gene matches: 5. The CDR3 sequence: CASGWTSGTEQYF. The DNA read from the CDR3 is TGTGCCAGCGGCTGGACTAGCGGGACCGAG.

This clone was recorded at least ten times. The DNA read from the CDR3 is TGTGCCAGCAGCCCTAGCGTCGGCACAGATACG. Translated, it gives CASSPSVGTDT. The CDR3 in full is CASSPSVGTDTQYF. This sequence joins TRBV7-3 and TRBJ2-3; maybe TRBD2 (6 bases). The CDR3 goes on 3 residues after the read ends, and that part is filled in from the germline J gene. The V and J ends lost 5 bases and 1 base respectively, with 10 bases between them. The CDR3 is 14 residues long. The germline CDR1 and CDR2 sequences are SGHTA and FQGTGA.

This clone was counted at least ten times. The read stops 3 residues short of the end of the CDR3; the missing end is completed from the germline J gene. The chain employs TRBV19 and TRBJ2-1; a weak D match, TRBD2 (6 bases). Germline V gene sequence: CDR1 LNHDA, CDR2 SQIVND (reference sequence). There are 15 residues in the CDR3. The germline V and J ends were trimmed by 3 bases and 2 bases, with 11 bases remaining between them. CDR3 bases read: TGTGCCAGTAGTATGTGGGGGGACCCCTACAATGAG. Translating gives CASSMWGDPYNE. The full-length CDR3 reads as CASSMWGDPYNEQFF.

In this sample, this clone turned up many times. Coverage ceases 3 residues before the CDR3 finishes, and the germline J gene fills in the end. The chain carries TRBV20-1 and TRBJ2-6, with a possible D match to TRBD1 (6 bases). The V gene's germline CDR1 is DFQATT and CDR2 SNEGSKA (reference sequence). This CDR3 region has 15 residues. The CDR3 here is CSASGTTPGANVLTF. The sequenced part of the CDR3 DNA is TGCAGCGCCTCCGGGACAACGCCTGGGGCCAACGTC.

This clone came up many times. The read is 3 residues too short to cover the CDR3 end, so that end is filled in from the germline J gene. The chain uses TRBV20-1 and TRBJ2-7; 13 nucleotides line up with TRBD2. The length of the CDR3 is 17 residues. Germline CDR1 DFQATT, CDR2 SNEGSKA (reference sequence). J gave up 6 bases and V 0 bases, and 11 bases lay outside the gene matches. The CDR3 reads CSARDWGLAGLEGEQYF. Incomplete CDR3 DNA: TGCAGTGCTAGAGATTGGGGACTAGCGGGACTAGAGGGCGAG.

This clone was counted at least ten times. With the read ending 3 residues before the CDR3 end, the germline J gene is used to fill in that end. The chain links TRBV10-3 to TRBJ2-1, with D possibly TRBD2 on 6 matching bases. The V end lost 6 bases, the J end lost 7 bases, and 13 bases lay between the germline ends. Germline V gene sequence: CDR1 ENHRY, CDR2 SYGVKD. This CDR3 contains 13 residues. CDR3 region: CAISGLNVNEQFF. The DNA read from the CDR3 is TGTGCCATCAGCGGACTAAACGTGAATGAG.

This clone was seen ten or more times. The read falls 3 residues short of the CDR3 end, and the missing part is taken from the germline J gene. The chain couples TRBV5-6 to TRBJ2-1; a possible D gene is TRBD1 (5 bases). V was trimmed by 4 bases and J by 9 bases, leaving 14 bases between them. The germline V gene has CDR1 SGHDT and CDR2 YYEEEE. The CDR3 covers 13 residues. The CDR3 protein is CASSPGKGREQFF. The sequenced CDR3 bases are TGTGCCAGCAGCCCGGGTAAGGGGCGTGAG.

Only a few counts were recorded for this clone. The sequenced fragment ends 3 residues before the CDR3 boundary, so the rest is inferred from the germline J gene. The chain couples TRBV7-2 to TRBJ1-5, with D tentatively TRBD1 (5 bases). The CDR3 sequence is 14 residues long. The V end lost 4 bases, the J end lost 5 bases, and 12 bases lay between the germline ends. Germline V gene sequence: CDR1 SGHTA, CDR2 FQGNSA. This CDR3 is CASSSDGGDQPQHF. CDR3 DNA (partial): TGTGCCAGCAGCTCCGACGGGGGGGATCAGCCC.

This clone was seen at least ten times. The read stops 3 residues short of the end of the CDR3; the missing end is completed from the germline J gene. The J gene is TRBJ2-5, the V gene TRBV5-1; TRBD2 agrees at 10 bases. The germline V gene encodes CDR1 SGHRS and CDR2 YFSETQ. This CDR3 is 16 amino acids long. Trimming at V came to 0 bases and at J to 1 base, leaving 3 bases not matched to a gene. This CDR3 is CASSLGTSGIQETQYF. The CDR3 bases that were read are TGCGCCAGCAGCTTGGGAACTAGCGGGATCCAAGAGACC.

This clone was observed many times. The read comes to an end 3 residues before the CDR3 does, leaving the germline J gene to fill in the end. The chain uses TRBV30 and TRBJ1-1; D remains unclear. The V gene's germline CDR1 is GTSNPN and CDR2 SVGIG (reference sequence). V was trimmed by 6 bases and J by 7 bases, leaving 12 bases between them. The CDR3 is 11 residues long. CDR3 residues: CACLEAYEAFF. The covered CDR3 bases are TGTGCCTGCCTTGAGGCTTATGAA.